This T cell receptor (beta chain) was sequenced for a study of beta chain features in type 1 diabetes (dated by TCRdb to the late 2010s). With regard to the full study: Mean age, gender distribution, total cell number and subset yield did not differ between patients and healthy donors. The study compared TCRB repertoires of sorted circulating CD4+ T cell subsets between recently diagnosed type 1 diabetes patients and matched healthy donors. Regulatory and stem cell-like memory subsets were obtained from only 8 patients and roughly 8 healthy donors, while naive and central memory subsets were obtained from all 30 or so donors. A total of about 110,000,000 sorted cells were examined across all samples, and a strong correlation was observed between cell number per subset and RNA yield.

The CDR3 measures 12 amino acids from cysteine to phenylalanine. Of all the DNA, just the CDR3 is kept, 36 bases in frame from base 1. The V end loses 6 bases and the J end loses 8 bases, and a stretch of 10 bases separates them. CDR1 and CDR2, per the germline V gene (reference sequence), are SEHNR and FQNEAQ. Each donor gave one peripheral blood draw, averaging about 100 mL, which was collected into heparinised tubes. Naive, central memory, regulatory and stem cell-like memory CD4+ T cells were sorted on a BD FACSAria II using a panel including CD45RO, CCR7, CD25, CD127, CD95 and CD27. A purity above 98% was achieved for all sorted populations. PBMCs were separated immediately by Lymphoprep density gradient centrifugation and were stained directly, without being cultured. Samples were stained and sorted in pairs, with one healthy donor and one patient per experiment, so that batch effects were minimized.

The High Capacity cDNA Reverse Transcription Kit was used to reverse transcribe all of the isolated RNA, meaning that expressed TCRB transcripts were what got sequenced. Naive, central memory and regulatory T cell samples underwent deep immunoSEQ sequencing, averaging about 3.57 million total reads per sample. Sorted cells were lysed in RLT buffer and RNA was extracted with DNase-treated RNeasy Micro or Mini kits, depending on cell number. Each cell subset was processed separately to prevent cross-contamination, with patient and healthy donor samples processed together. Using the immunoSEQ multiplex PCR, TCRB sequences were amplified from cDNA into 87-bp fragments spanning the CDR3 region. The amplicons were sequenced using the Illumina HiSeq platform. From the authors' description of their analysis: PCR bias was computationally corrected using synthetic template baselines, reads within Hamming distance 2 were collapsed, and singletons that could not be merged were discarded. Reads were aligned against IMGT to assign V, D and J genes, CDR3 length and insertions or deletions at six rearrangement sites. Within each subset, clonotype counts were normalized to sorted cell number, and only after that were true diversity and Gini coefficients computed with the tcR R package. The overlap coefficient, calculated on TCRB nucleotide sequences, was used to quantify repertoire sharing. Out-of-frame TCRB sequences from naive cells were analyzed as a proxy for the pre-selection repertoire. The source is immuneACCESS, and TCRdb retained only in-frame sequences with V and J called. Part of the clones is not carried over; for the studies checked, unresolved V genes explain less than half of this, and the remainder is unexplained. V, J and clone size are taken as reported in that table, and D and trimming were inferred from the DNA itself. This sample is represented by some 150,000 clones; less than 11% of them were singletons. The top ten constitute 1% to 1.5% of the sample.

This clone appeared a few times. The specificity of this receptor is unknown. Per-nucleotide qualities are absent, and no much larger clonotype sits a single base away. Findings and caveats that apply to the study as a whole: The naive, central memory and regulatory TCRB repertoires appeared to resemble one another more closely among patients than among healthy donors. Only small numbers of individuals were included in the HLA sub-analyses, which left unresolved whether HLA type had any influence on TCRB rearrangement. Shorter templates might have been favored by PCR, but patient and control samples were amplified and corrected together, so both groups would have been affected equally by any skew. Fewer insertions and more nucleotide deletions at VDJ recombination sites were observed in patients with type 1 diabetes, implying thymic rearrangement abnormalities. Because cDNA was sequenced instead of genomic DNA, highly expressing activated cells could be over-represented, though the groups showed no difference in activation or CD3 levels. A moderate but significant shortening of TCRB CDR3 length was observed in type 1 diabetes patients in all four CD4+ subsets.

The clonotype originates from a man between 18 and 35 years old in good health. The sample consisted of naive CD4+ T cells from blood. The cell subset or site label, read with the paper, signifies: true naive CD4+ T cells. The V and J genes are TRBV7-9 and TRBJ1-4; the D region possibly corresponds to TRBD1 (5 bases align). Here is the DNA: TGTGCCAGCAGAGGGGTTGGGGAAAAACTGTTTTTT. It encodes CASRGVGEKLFF.